The 27 T cell receptor beta chains presented below share a single source sample, sequenced in a study of control samples from healthy donors and cancer patients. Profiling relied on immunoSEQ multiplex PCR, and the TCRdb table lists in-frame clones only, not all of them. Among roughly 90,000 clones, approximately 78% were seen once, and the ten largest hold over 7.5%. The sample consisted of blood. These receptors originate from a woman aged 60 to 75 in good health.

The chain is built from TRBV7-6 and TRBJ1-5; a possible D gene is TRBD1 (5 bases). The CDR3 sequence is 15 residues long. Germline CDR1 is SGHVS and CDR2 is FNYEAQ. Trimming removed 4 bases at V and 4 bases at J, with 14 bases between. The CDR3 region is CASSSGFVPNQPQHF. The CDR3 region has the DNA TGTGCCAGCAGCTCAGGGTTCGTCCCTAATCAGCCCCAGCATTTT.

Here the CDR3 reads CAISESGNQPQHF. CDR3 bases: TGTGCCATCAGTGAGTCGGGCAATCAGCCCCAGCATTTT. The rearrangement uses TRBV10-3 and TRBJ1-5; D is undetermined. This CDR3 comprises 13 residues. Germline CDR1 ENHRY, CDR2 SYGVKD. V lost 0 bases, J lost 2 bases, and 2 bases lay in between.

V usage is TRBV5-1 and J usage is TRBJ1-5; no definite D call. V lost 4 bases and J lost 2, with 7 bases in between. The CDR3 consists of 13 residues. Germline V lookup: CDR1 SGHRS, CDR2 YFSETQ. The CDR3 coding sequence is TGCGCCAGCAGCCGGGAAGGCAATCAGCCCCAGCATTTT. Its protein product is CASSREGNQPQHF.

Only a few counts were recorded for this clone. This chain connects TRBV7-6 to TRBJ2-2; D is perhaps TRBD2 (6 bases). The CDR3 covers 17 residues. Looked up from germline, CDR1 is SGHVS and CDR2 is FNYEAQ. V was clipped by 1 base and J by 3 bases, with 15 bases between them. The CDR3 nucleotides read TGTGCCAGCAGCTTAGTTGCGGGAAGGGAGGACACCGGGGAGCTGTTTTTT. This gives the protein CASSLVAGREDTGELFF.

This chain links TRBV7-9 with TRBJ1-1, with TRBD1 as a possible D gene (5 bases). The ends were cut back, 5 bases at V and 6 bases at J, with 7 bases in the middle. Germline CDR1 reads SEHNR; CDR2 reads FQNEAQ (reference sequence). The CDR3 is 11 residues long. The CDR3 spells CASSRQSEAFF. CDR3 bases: TGTGCCAGCAGCCGACAGTCTGAAGCTTTCTTT.

This clone was recorded a few times. The chain is built from TRBV2 and TRBJ2-7, with TRBD1 identical over 8 bases. This CDR3 contains 16 residues. J lost 1 base, V lost 4 bases, and 9 bases had no gene match. The germline CDR1 and CDR2 sequences are SNHLY and FYNNEI. The CDR3 sequence is CASSASQGARSYEQYF. The DNA of the CDR3 is TGTGCCAGCAGTGCTTCTCAGGGGGCGCGTTCCTACGAGCAGTACTTC.

This chain connects TRBV28 to TRBJ2-1, with D possibly being TRBD2 (6 bases). The CDR3 runs 15 residues. The germline CDR1 and CDR2 sequences are MDHEN and SYDVKM. The V and J ends lost 8 bases and 0 bases respectively, with 14 bases between them. The CDR3 DNA reads TGTGCCAGCGGCCCAATGGGAGGCTCCTACAATGAGCAGTTCTTC. Amino acid sequence: CASGPMGGSYNEQFF. The variable domain in full, completed from reference TRBV28 and TRBJ2-1, reads DVKVTQSSRYLVKRTGEKVFLECVQDMDHENMFWYRQDPGLGLRLIYFSYDVKMKEKGDIPEGYSVSREKKERFSLILESASTNQTSMYLCASGPMGGSYNEQFFGPGTRLTVL.

The J gene is TRBJ2-5, the V gene TRBV2; TRBD1 aligns across 7 bases. This CDR3 has 17 residues. CDR1 and CDR2 from the germline V gene are SNHLY and FYNNEI. With 4 bases clipped from V and 4 bases from J, the junction kept 15 bases outside the gene matches. Written as DNA, the CDR3 is TGTGCCAGCAGTGCCGGACAGGTGATAAAAAAGGCAGAGACCCAGTACTTC. As protein: CASSAGQVIKKAETQYF.

The chain employs TRBV19 and TRBJ1-6; D possibly corresponds to TRBD1 (5 bases). V was pared by 3 bases and J by 9 bases, with 15 bases between. Germline loops: CDR1 LNHDA, CDR2 SQIVND (reference sequence). The CDR3 covers 15 residues. DNA for the CDR3: TGTGCCAGTAGTATTTCGGTAGGGACTGGTTCACCCCTCCACTTT. Protein sequence: CASSISVGTGSPLHF.

The rearrangement joins TRBV6-1 to TRBJ1-3, with D perhaps TRBD1 (5 bases). The CDR3 is 16 residues long. Germline V gene data show CDR1 as MNHNS and CDR2 as SASEGT. Trimming took off 0 bases at V and 2 bases at J, with 11 bases between the two ends. In nucleotides, the CDR3 is TGTGCCAGCAGTGAAGCCTGGGGGTCGGCTGGAAACACCATATATTTT. Translation: CASSEAWGSAGNTIYF.

The J gene is TRBJ2-2, the V gene TRBV7-2; 9 positions agree with TRBD1. This CDR3 has 17 residues. Trimming cost V 4 bases and J 6 bases; bases outside gene matches: 12. The germline CDR1 and CDR2 sequences are SGHTA and FQGNSA. The CDR3 is CASSSRGGQGISGELFF. DNA for the CDR3: TGTGCCAGCAGCTCGCGCGGGGGACAGGGTATCTCCGGGGAGCTGTTTTTT. Full variable domain (missing parts from reference TRBV7-2 and TRBJ2-2): GAGVSQSPSNKVTEKGKDVELRCDPISGHTALYWYRQSLGQGLEFLIYFQGNSAPDKSGLPSDRFSAERTGGSVSTLTIQRTQQEDSAVYLCASSSRGGQGISGELFFGEGSRLTVL.

The CDR3 coding sequence is TGTGCCAGCACCAAGGACAGGGGGCACAATGAGCAGTTCTTC. It is translated as CASTKDRGHNEQFF. This rearrangement joins TRBV6-5 to TRBJ2-1, with 11 positions matching TRBD1. The CDR3 totals 14 residues. The V and J ends lost 7 bases and 5 bases, in that order; junction bases with no gene match: 4. Germline lookup yields CDR1 MNHEY and CDR2 SVGAGI.

The J gene is TRBJ1-5, the V gene TRBV28, with a tentative D call TRBD1 (5 bases). The CDR3 extends over 15 amino acids. CDR1 MDHEN and CDR2 SYDVKM come from the germline V gene. V lost 2 bases to trimming and J lost 1 base, with 9 bases between them. CDR3 amino acids: CASSLLEGSNQPQHF. CDR3 sequence (DNA): TGTGCCAGCAGTTTACTTGAGGGGAGCAATCAGCCCCAGCATTTT.

The chain links TRBV5-6 to TRBJ2-5; no definite D call. Germline V CDR1 and CDR2: SGHDT, YYEEEE. V gave up 0 bases and J gave up 4 bases, with 4 bases separating them. The CDR3 has 12 amino acids. This CDR3 is CASSLAGETQYF. CDR3 nucleotide sequence: TGTGCCAGCAGCTTGGCAGGAGAGACCCAGTACTTC. Full variable domain (missing parts from reference TRBV5-6 and TRBJ2-5): DAGVTQSPTHLIKTRGQQVTLRCSPKSGHDTVSWYQQALGQGPQFIFQYYEEEERQRGNFPDRFSGHQFPNYSSELNVNALLLGDSALYLCASSLAGETQYFGPGTRLLVL.

This chain connects TRBV7-2 to TRBJ2-4; 12 nucleotides match TRBD2. This CDR3 has 18 residues. Looked up from germline, CDR1 is SGHTA and CDR2 is FQGNSA. Unmatched junction bases numbered 8, after V lost 4 bases and J lost 1 base. The CDR3 loop is CASSYGLAGRGAKNIQYF. The CDR3 DNA follows: TGTGCCAGCAGCTACGGACTAGCGGGGCGGGGGGCCAAAAACATTCAGTACTTC. Filled out from reference TRBV7-2 and TRBJ2-4, the complete variable domain reads GAGVSQSPSNKVTEKGKDVELRCDPISGHTALYWYRQSLGQGLEFLIYFQGNSAPDKSGLPSDRFSAERTGGSVSTLTIQRTQQEDSAVYLCASSYGLAGRGAKNIQYFGAGTRLSVL.

V is TRBV4-1 and J is TRBJ2-3; tentatively, D is TRBD1 (5 bases). Between the trimmed V and J ends, which lost 0 bases and 2 bases, there was a span of 15 bases. The CDR3 sequence is 17 residues long. Germline V gene sequence: CDR1 MGHRA, CDR2 YSYEKL. The CDR3 protein is CASSQEVPAGLTDTQYF. In DNA, the CDR3 is TGCGCCAGCAGCCAAGAGGTCCCGGCAGGGCTCACAGATACGCAGTATTTT.

The rearrangement links TRBV5-1 to TRBJ2-5; TRBD2 might be the D (7 bases). The V and J ends lost 0 bases and 1 base respectively, with 13 bases between them. Germline V CDR1 and CDR2: SGHRS, YFSETQ. The CDR3 has 16 amino acids. The chain's CDR3 is CASSLVGGGPQETQYF. The DNA for the CDR3 is TGCGCCAGCAGCTTGGTGGGCGGGGGCCCCCAAGAGACCCAGTACTTC.

The chain has TRBV10-3 and TRBJ1-4, with D perhaps TRBD1 (6 bases). V lost 11 bases and J lost 4, with 11 bases in between. The germline V gene encodes CDR1 ENHRY and CDR2 SYGVKD. The CDR3 has 12 amino acids. The CDR3 reads CASGQHNEKLFF. The CDR3 DNA reads as TGTGCCTCGGGACAACATAATGAAAAACTGTTTTTT.

This clone was found once. CDR3 region: CASSEVGVPARFF. Here the CDR3 DNA reads TGTGCCAGCAGTGAAGTAGGGGTCCCAGCAAGGTTTTTT. The chain employs TRBV2 and TRBJ2-2, with D possibly TRBD1 on 5 matching bases. Germline CDR1 reads SNHLY; CDR2 reads FYNNEI. Trimming took 1 base from V and 16 from J, leaving 16 bases between them. This CDR3 is built from 13 residues.

The V call is TRBV9, the J call TRBJ1-1; D call uncertain. Trimming took 0 bases from V and 5 from J, leaving 8 bases between them. This CDR3 comprises 13 residues. Germline-derived CDR1 and CDR2 are SGDLS and YYNGEE. The CDR3 DNA is TGTGCCAGCAGCGTAGTTGGTACGACTGAAGCTTTCTTT. This codes for CASSVVGTTEAFF.

CDR3 sequence: CASSLVGTSGSLGPNEQFF. The CDR3 coding sequence is TGTGCCAGCAGCTTGGTCGGGACTAGCGGGAGTCTGGGGCCCAATGAGCAGTTCTTC. V and J are TRBV5-5 and TRBJ2-1; TRBD2 agrees at 14 bases. The germline V gene has CDR1 SGHKS and CDR2 YYEKEE (reference sequence). V dropped 0 bases and J dropped 6; count of bases not matched to a gene: 11. This CDR3 comprises 19 residues.

V and J are TRBV14 and TRBJ1-4; tentative D call: TRBD1 (6 bases). CDR3 length: 16 amino acids. From germline, CDR1 is SGHDN and CDR2 FVKESK. The ends were cut back, 4 bases at V and 0 bases at J, with 12 bases in the middle. The CDR3 DNA follows: TGTGCCAGCAGCCGGGACAACATTGCAACTAATGAAAAACTGTTTTTT. Translation gives CASSRDNIATNEKLFF.

The chain recombines TRBV23-1 with TRBJ1-2; D not resolved. TRBV23-1 is an ORF for which the function is uncertain. The CDR3 has 18 amino acids. Trimming removed 1 base at V and 4 bases at J, with 22 bases between. The CDR3 loop reads CASSQFKPDRGVGYGYTF. Here the CDR3 DNA reads TGCGCCAGCAGTCAATTTAAGCCGGACCGCGGGGTTGGCTATGGCTACACCTTC.

V is TRBV9 and J is TRBJ1-4; 9 nucleotides match TRBD1. From germline, CDR1 is SGDLS and CDR2 YYNGEE. The CDR3 runs to 16 residues. J lost 2 bases, V lost 4 bases, and 6 bases had no gene match. The CDR3 here is CASSIGTGSTNEKLFF. In DNA form, the CDR3 reads TGTGCCAGCAGCATCGGGACAGGGAGCACTAATGAAAAACTGTTTTTT. Full variable domain (missing parts from reference TRBV9 and TRBJ1-4): DSGVTQTPKHLITATGQRVTLRCSPRSGDLSVYWYQQSLDQGLQFLIQYYNGEERAKGNILERFSAQQFPDLHSELNLSSLELGDSALYFCASSIGTGSTNEKLFFGSGTQLSVL.

The rearrangement uses TRBV18 and TRBJ2-1; perhaps TRBD2 as D (5 bases). Trimming cost V 3 bases and J 8 bases, with 14 bases left between them. From germline, CDR1 is KGHSH and CDR2 LQKENI. This CDR3 spans 14 amino acids. CDR3 loop: CASSPRVGGDEQFF. The CDR3 DNA reads TGTGCCAGCTCACCGAGGGTGGGTGGCGATGAGCAGTTCTTC.

The V and J genes are TRBV6-5 and TRBJ1-2, with D uncertain. The germline V and J ends were trimmed by 8 bases and 4 bases, with 11 bases remaining between them. The germline V gene encodes CDR1 MNHEY and CDR2 SVGAGI. This CDR3 contains 12 residues. In DNA, the CDR3 is TGTGCCAGCGTCGGAGGAGGCTATGGCTACACCTTC. It yields the protein CASVGGGYGYTF.

This clone was detected only once. The rearrangement uses TRBV12-3 or TRBV12-4 and TRBJ2-4; no reliable D call. The V end was cut by 2 bases, the J end by 8 bases, with 10 bases between. The length of the CDR3 is 13 residues. The CDR3 protein is CASSLSLSDIQYF. The CDR3 DNA reads as TGTGCCAGCAGTTTAAGTCTATCGGACATTCAGTACTTC.